The clone carrying this T cell receptor beta chain came up a few times. Its antigen is not known. The data were obtained in a study of T-cell memory formation after mild COVID-19. Study-level results: SARS-CoV-2 specificity of second-wave clones peaking day 37 was unconfirmed.

TCRdb called the 5' RACE reads again in MiXCR, with one record for every CDR3 protein. The sample holds roughly 310,000 distinct CDR3 sequences, about 15% seen once. This clonotype was sampled from a man between 18 and 35 years old who had mild COVID-19 (a few samples of this study predate the infection). Cell type and time point are not known. Sequencing input: PBMCs or a T cell subset sorted from them (not recorded which).

The CDR3 reads CAASWAGELFF. CDR3 sequence (DNA): TGTGCCGCATCCTGGGCCGGGGAGCTGTTTTTT. The chain links TRBV19 to TRBJ2-2; D gene unclear. The CDR3 covers 11 residues. Germline CDR1 LNHDA, CDR2 SQIVND (reference sequence). V was pared by 11 bases and J by 6 bases, with 10 bases between.